This T cell receptor beta chain is drawn from a study of blood T cell repertoires in COVID-19. Study details: COVID-19 samples, acute and convalescent, were from the United States, Italy and Spain. Sources were T cells, B-cell-depleted T cells, or PBMCs; the material itself was cDNA or gDNA.

Per the germline V gene, CDR1 is GTSNPN and CDR2 is SVGIG (reference sequence). The CDR3 consists of 15 residues. V was shortened by 2 bases and J by 0 bases, with 11 bases between the two germline ends. How the authors handled the data: Amplification from reference gene primers served as the basis for estimated nucleated cell counts. Sequencing used immunoSEQ multiplex PCR; TCRdb keeps in-frame clones, though not all of them. V and J calls and clone size are those listed in that table; D and trimming were worked out from the DNA. The sample shows over 45,000 clones, around four fifths of them seen only once.

This receptor was identified in a human donor in a cohort sampled during active COVID-19. V and J are TRBV30 and TRBJ1-3, with D unresolved. Input material: peripheral blood. The CDR3 DNA follows: TGTGCCTGGAGTACCCGACGGAGCTCTGGAAACACCATATATTTT. Translating gives CAWSTRRSSGNTIYF.